This T cell receptor beta chain derives from a study of T-cell reconstitution after alpha-beta-depleted transplantation in children. Regarding the study as a whole: At the one-year point after transplant, T-cell counts and TCRbeta diversity were found to come mostly from T cells that had been newly produced. Reports say that about two months after transplant, the alpha-beta T cells came out of several hundred graft clones that had expanded.

This clonotype came up a few times. Its antigen remains unidentified. In germline, CDR1 is SGHRS, CDR2 YFSETQ. After removal of 3 bases from V and 2 bases from J, the junction contained 2 bases not matched to a gene. The CDR3 loop spans 15 amino acids. Preparing the TCRbeta library involved the use of unique molecular identifiers. TCRdb used MiXCR to reprocess the PCR reads, holding one entry per CDR3 protein. The table lists fewer than 750,000 distinct CDR3 sequences, approximately 30% of them singletons. This receptor was identified in a boy under three years old with Wiskott-Aldrich syndrome, due to receive a stem cell transplant. This sample comprised PBMCs, obtained before TCRalphabeta/CD19-depleted stem cell transplant. The chain links TRBV5-1 to TRBJ2-7; 13 bases match TRBD2. The CDR3 loop is CASSWTSGSTYEQYF. The CDR3 DNA is TGCGCCAGCAGCTGGACTAGCGGGAGTACCTACGAGCAGTACTTC.